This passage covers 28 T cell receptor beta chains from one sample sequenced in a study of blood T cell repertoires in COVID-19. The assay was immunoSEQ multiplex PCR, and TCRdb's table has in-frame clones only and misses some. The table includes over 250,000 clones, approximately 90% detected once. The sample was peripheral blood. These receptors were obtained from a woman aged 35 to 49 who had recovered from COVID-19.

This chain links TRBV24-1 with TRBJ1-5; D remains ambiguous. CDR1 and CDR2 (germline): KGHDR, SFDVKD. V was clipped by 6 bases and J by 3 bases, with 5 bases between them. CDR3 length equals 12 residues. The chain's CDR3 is CATSLNNQPQHF. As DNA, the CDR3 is TGTGCCACCAGTTTAAACAATCAGCCCCAGCATTTT.

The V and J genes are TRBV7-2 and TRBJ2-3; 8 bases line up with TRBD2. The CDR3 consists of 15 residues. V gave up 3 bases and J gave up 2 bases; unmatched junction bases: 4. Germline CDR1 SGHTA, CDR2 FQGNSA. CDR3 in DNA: TGTGCCAGCAGCTTGGGTAGCGGGAACACAGATACGCAGTATTTT. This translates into CASSLGSGNTDTQYF.

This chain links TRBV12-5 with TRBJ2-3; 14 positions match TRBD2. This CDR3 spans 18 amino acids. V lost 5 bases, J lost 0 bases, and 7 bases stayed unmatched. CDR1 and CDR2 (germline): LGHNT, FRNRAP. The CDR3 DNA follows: TGTGCTAGTGGTCCCGGGACTAGCGGGAGACCTAGCACAGATACGCAGTATTTT. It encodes CASGPGTSGRPSTDTQYF.

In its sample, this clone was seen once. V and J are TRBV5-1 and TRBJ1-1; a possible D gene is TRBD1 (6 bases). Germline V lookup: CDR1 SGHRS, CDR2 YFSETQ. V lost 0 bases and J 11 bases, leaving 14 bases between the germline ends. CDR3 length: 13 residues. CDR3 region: CASSLERTGRAFF. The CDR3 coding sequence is TGCGCCAGCAGCTTGGAGCGTACAGGGCGTGCTTTCTTT.

CDR3 nucleotides: TGTGCCAGCAGCCCGGGGGGGGTAAAAGAGACCCAGTACTTC. Its protein is CASSPGGVKETQYF. The chain is built from TRBV7-2 and TRBJ2-5, with 8 nucleotides matching TRBD2. CDR1 is SGHTA and CDR2 is FQGNSA in the germline V gene. Germline trimming cut 5 bases from V and 3 bases from J; bases unmatched to any gene: 5. The CDR3 totals 14 residues.

This chain's CDR3 is CASSPVGTEAFF. The DNA for the CDR3 is TGTGCCAGCAGCCCGGTCGGCACTGAAGCTTTCTTT. This chain links TRBV27 with TRBJ1-1; D gene ambiguous. The CDR3 contains 12 residues. V dropped 6 bases and J dropped 4 bases, with 9 bases sitting between them. Germline loops: CDR1 MNHEY, CDR2 SMNVEV (reference sequence).

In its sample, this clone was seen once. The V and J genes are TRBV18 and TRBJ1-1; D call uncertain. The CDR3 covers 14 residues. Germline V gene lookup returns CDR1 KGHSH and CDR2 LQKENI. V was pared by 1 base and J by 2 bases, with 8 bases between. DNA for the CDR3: TGTGCCAGCTCACCACGTTCCAGAAACACTGAAGCTTTCTTT. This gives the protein CASSPRSRNTEAFF.

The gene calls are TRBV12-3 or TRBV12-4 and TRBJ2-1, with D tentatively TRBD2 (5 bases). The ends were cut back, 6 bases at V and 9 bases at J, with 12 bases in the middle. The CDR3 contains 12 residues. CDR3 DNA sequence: TGTGCCAGCAGGCACCTTGAGGGTGAGCAGTTCTTC. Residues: CASRHLEGEQFF.

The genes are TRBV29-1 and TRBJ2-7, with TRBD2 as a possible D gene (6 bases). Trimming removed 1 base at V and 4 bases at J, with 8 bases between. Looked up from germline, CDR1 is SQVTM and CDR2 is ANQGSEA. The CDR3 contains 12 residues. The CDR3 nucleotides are TGCAGCGTTGAAGCCCGGGGGTACGAGCAGTACTTC. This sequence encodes CSVEARGYEQYF.

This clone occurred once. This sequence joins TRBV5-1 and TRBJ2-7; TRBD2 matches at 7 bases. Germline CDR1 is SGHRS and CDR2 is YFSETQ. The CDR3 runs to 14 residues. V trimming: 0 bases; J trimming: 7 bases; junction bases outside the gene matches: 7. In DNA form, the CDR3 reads TGCGCCAGCAGCTTGGGGGGCGGGAGCCGAGAGCAGTACTTC. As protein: CASSLGGGSREQYF.

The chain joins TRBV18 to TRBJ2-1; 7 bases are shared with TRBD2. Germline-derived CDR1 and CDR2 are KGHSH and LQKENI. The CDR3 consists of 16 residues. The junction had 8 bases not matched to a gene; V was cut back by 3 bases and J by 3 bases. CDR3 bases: TGTGCCAGCTCACCCCCGGCTAGCGGAGTCTACAATGAGCAGTTCTTC. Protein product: CASSPPASGVYNEQFF. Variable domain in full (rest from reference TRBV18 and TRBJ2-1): NAGVMQNPRHLVRRRGQEARLRCSPMKGHSHVYWYRQLPEEGLKFMVYLQKENIIDESGMPKERFSAEFPKEGPSILRIQQVVRGDSAAYFCASSPPASGVYNEQFFGPGTRLTVL.

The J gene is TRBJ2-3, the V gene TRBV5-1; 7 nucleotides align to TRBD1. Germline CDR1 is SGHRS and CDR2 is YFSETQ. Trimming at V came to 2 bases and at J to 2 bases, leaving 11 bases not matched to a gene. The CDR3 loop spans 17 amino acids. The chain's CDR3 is CASSFPTTGTLTDTQYF. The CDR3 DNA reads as TGCGCCAGCAGCTTCCCCACGACAGGGACCCTCACAGATACGCAGTATTTT.

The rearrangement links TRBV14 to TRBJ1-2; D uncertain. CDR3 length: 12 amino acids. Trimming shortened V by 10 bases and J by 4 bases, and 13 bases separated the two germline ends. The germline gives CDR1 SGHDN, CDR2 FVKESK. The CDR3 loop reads CATSRTPYGYTF. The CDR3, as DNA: TGTGCCACCTCCCGAACTCCCTATGGCTACACCTTC.

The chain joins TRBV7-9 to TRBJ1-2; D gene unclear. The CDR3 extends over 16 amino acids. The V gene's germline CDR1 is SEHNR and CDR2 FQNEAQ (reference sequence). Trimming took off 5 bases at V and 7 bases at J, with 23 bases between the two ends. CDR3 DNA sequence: TGTGCCAGCAGCCCACTTAGCCCGCAGCGGGCGGGTGGCTACACCTTC. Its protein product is CASSPLSPQRAGGYTF.

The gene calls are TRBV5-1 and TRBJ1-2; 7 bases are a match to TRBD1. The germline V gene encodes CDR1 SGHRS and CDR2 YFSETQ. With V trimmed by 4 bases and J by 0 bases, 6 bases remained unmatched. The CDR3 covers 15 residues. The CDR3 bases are TGCGCCAGCAGCCAAGGGGACAGACCTAACTATGGCTACACCTTC. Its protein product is CASSQGDRPNYGYTF. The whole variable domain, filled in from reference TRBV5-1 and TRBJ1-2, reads KAGVTQTPRYLIKTRGQQVTLSCSPISGHRSVSWYQQTPGQGLQFLFEYFSETQRNKGNFPGRFSGRQFSNSRSEMNVSTLELGDSALYLCASSQGDRPNYGYTFGSGTRLTVV.

The CDR3 sequence is CASSRTSGSGIDTQYF. The CDR3 nucleotides read TGTGCCAGCAGCCGGACTAGCGGGAGCGGGATAGATACGCAGTATTTT. The chain employs TRBV3-1 (or the pseudogene TRBV3-2) and TRBJ2-3; 13 positions agree with TRBD2. This CDR3 spans 16 amino acids. The germline gives CDR1 LGHDT, CDR2 YNNKEL (reference sequence). V lost 4 bases and J lost 5; bases outside the gene matches: 6.

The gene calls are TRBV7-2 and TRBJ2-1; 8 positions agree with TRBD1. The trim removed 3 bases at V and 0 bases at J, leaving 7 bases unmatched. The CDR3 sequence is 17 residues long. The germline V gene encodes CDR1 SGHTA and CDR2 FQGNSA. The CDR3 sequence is CASSFTGTGTSYNEQFF. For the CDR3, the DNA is TGTGCCAGCAGCTTTACCGGGACAGGAACCTCCTACAATGAGCAGTTCTTC.

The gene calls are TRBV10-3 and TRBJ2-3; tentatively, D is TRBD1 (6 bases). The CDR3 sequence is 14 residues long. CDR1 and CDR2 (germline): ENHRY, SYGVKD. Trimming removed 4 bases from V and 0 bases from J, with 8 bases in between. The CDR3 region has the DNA TGTGCCATCAGTGGGGGGCTCAGCACAGATACGCAGTATTTT. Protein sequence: CAISGGLSTDTQYF.

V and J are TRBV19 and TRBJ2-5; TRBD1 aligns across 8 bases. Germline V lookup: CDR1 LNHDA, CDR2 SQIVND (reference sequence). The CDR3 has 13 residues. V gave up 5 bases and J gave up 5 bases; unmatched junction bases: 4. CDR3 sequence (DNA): TGTGCCAGTAGTTCGGGACAGGAGGAGACCCAGTACTTC. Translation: CASSSGQEETQYF.

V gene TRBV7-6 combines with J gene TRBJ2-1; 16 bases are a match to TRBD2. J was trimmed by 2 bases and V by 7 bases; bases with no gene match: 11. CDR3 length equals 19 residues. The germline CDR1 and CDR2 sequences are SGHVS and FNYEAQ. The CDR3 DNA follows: TGTGCCAGCACCCACCCGGGACTAGCGGGAGGGGGGGCCTACAATGAGCAGTTCTTC. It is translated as CASTHPGLAGGGAYNEQFF.

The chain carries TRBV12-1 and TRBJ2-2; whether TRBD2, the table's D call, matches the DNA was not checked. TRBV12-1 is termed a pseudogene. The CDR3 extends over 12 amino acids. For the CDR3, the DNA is TGTGCCAGCAGCTCCGACACCGGGGAGCTGTTTTTT. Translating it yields CASSSDTGELFF.

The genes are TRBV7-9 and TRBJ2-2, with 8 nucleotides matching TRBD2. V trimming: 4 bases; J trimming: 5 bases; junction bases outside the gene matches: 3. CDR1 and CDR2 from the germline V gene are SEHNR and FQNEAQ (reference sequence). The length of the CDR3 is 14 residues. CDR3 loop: CASSYRGGTGELFF. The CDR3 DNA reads TGTGCCAGCAGCTACCGCGGGGGGACCGGGGAGCTGTTTTTT.

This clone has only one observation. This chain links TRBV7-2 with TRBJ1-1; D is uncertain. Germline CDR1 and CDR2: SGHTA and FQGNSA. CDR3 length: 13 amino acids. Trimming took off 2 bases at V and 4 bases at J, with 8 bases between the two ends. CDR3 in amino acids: CASSLPLRTEAFF. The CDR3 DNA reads TGTGCCAGCAGCTTACCCCTCCGCACTGAAGCTTTCTTT.

CDR3 sequence reads: CATSSTAYEQYF. The CDR3 coding sequence is TGTGCCACCAGCTCAACAGCCTACGAGCAGTACTTC. The chain employs TRBV15 and TRBJ2-7; D is uncertain. V was clipped by 5 bases and J by 2 bases, with 7 bases between them. There are 12 residues in the CDR3. CDR1 LNHNV and CDR2 YYDKDF come from the germline V gene (reference sequence). The full variable domain, rest sourced from reference TRBV15 and TRBJ2-7, is DAMVIQNPRYQVTQFGKPVTLSCSQTLNHNVMYWYQQKSSQAPKLLFHYYDKDFNNEADTPDNFQSRRPNTSFCFLDIRSPGLGDTAMYLCATSSTAYEQYFGPGTRLTVT.

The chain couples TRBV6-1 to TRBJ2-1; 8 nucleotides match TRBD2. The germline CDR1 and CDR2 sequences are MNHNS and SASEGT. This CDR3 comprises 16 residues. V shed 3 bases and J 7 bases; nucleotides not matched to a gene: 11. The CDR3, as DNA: TGTGCCAGCAGTGATGGGCTTCGGGAGGGGAGGAATGAGCAGTTCTTC. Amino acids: CASSDGLREGRNEQFF.

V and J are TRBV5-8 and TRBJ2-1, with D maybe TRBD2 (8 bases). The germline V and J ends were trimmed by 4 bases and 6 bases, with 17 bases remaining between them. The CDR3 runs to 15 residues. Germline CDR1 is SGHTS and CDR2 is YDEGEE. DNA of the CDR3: TGTGCCAGCAGCGCCGGGAGGGGGCCGGTCAATGAGCAGTTCTTC. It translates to CASSAGRGPVNEQFF.

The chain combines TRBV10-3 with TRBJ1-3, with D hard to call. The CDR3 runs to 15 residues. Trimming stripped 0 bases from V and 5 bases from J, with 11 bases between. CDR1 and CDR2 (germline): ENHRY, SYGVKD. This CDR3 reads CAISESGRTRNTIYF. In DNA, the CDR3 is TGTGCCATCAGTGAGTCGGGGAGAACCCGAAACACCATATATTTT.

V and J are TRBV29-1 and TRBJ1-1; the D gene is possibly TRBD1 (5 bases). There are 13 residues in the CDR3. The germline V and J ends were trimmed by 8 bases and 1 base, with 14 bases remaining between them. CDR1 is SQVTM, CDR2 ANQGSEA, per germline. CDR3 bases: TGCAGCTCCCGACCGGGGGAGAACACTGAAGCTTTCTTT. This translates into CSSRPGENTEAFF.